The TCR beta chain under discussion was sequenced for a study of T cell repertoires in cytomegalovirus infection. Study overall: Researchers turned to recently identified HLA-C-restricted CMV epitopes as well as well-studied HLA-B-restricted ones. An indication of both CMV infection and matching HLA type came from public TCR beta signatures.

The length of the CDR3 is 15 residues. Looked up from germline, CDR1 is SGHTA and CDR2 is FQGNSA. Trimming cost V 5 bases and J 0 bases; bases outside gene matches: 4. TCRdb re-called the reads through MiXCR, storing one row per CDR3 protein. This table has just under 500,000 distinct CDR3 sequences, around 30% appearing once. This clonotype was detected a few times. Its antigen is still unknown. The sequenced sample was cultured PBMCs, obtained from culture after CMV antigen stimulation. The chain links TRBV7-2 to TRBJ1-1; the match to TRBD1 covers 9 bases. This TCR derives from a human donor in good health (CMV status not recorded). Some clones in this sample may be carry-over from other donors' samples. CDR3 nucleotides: TGTGCCAGCAGCGACAGGGGGGGCATGAACACTGAAGCTTTCTTT. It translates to CASSDRGGMNTEAFF.